A single sample gave rise to the 32 T cell receptor beta chains below, sequenced in a study of T cell clonality in common variable immunodeficiency. Method: immunoSEQ multiplex PCR; TCRdb's copy keeps in-frame clones and lacks some. This repertoire holds over 55,000 clones, and none appear only once. Sequenced: peripheral blood mononuclear cells. Receptor source: a person between 18 and 75 years old in good health.

The sample holds many counts of this clone. Read data end 3 residues before the CDR3 end; the end is taken from the germline J gene. The chain couples TRBV20-1 to TRBJ2-1, with 8 bases matching TRBD2. Germline lookup yields CDR1 DFQATT and CDR2 SNEGSKA (reference sequence). The CDR3 runs 14 residues. V shed 5 bases, J shed 9 bases, and the junction held 12 bases outside the gene matches. The CDR3 region is CSARDYRRGGEQFF. CDR3 DNA (partial): TGCAGTGCTCGGGACTACCGACGGGGGGGTGAG.

Many counts were recorded for this clone. The CDR3 extends 3 residues past the end of the read, so its final part is completed from the germline J gene. The V gene is TRBV11-2, the J gene TRBJ2-1, with 9 positions matching TRBD2. Losses at the gene ends were 5 bases for V and 9 bases for J; bases not matched to a gene: 8. CDR1 and CDR2 from the germline V gene are SGHAT and FQNNGV. CDR3 length: 14 amino acids. CDR3 DNA, as far as it was read: TGTGCCAGCAGCGCCATTGCGGGAGGGGGTGAG. This sequence encodes CASSAIAGGGE. The whole CDR3 reads CASSAIAGGGEQFF.

This clone was seen only a few times. The CDR3 extends 3 residues past the end of the read, so its final part is completed from the germline J gene. The chain recombines TRBV11-2 with TRBJ2-1, with D perhaps TRBD2 (7 bases). Trimming cost V 4 bases and J 5 bases, with 15 bases left between them. Germline CDR1 and CDR2: SGHAT and FQNNGV. This CDR3 has 15 amino acids. CDR3 DNA, as far as it was read: TGTGCCAGCAGCTATGGGGGGGCTCCGCACAATGAG. The encoded protein is CASSYGGAPHNE. The entire CDR3 protein reads CASSYGGAPHNEQFF.

This clone was counted ten times or more. From the germline J gene comes the end of the CDR3, since the read stops 3 residues before it. V usage is TRBV6-1 and J usage is TRBJ2-2; 8 bases are shared with TRBD1. The ends lost 2 bases at V and 4 bases at J; junction bases unmatched: 3. The V gene's germline CDR1 is MNHNS and CDR2 SASEGT. The CDR3 has 15 amino acids. The chain's CDR3 is CASSEPGQATGELFF. The sequenced CDR3 bases are TGTGCCAGCAGTGAACCGGGACAGGCCACCGGGGAG.

This clone was counted a few times. The CDR3 goes on 3 residues after the read ends, and that part is filled in from the germline J gene. The V call is TRBV19, the J call TRBJ2-2, with D perhaps TRBD1 (5 bases). This CDR3 spans 16 amino acids. CDR1 is LNHDA and CDR2 is SQIVND in the germline V gene (reference sequence). The germline V and J ends were trimmed by 1 base and 0 bases, with 9 bases remaining between them. CDR3 region: CASSIVGRANTGELFF. The sequenced part of the CDR3 DNA is TGTGCCAGTAGTATAGTTGGCAGGGCGAACACCGGGGAG.

This clone occurred many times. The read halts 3 residues ahead of the CDR3 end, with the missing end drawn from the germline J gene. This rearrangement joins TRBV30 to TRBJ2-7; 11 bases line up with TRBD2. This CDR3 has 14 amino acids. V lost 3 bases, J lost 4 bases, and 5 bases stayed unmatched. Germline values: CDR1 GTSNPN, CDR2 SVGIG (reference sequence). CDR3 bases read: TGTGCCTGGAGCCTGACTAGCGGGATTTACGAG. It yields the protein CAWSLTSGIYE. The whole CDR3 reads CAWSLTSGIYEQYF.

This clone has a count of ten or more. The observed sequence ends 3 residues before the CDR3 terminus, with the missing tail filled in from the germline J gene. This chain connects TRBV20-1 to TRBJ2-1; 8 bases are shared with TRBD2. V lost 4 bases, J lost 9 bases, and 14 bases stayed unmatched. Germline values: CDR1 DFQATT, CDR2 SNEGSKA (reference sequence). This CDR3 is 15 amino acids long. CDR3 bases read: TGCAGTGCTAACCGGTGGAGCGGGAGCTCCGGTGAG. Translation: CSANRWSGSSGE. The whole CDR3 region reads CSANRWSGSSGEQFF.

There are many counts of this clone. The observed sequence ends 3 residues before the CDR3 terminus, with the missing tail filled in from the germline J gene. The chain combines TRBV10-1 with TRBJ1-3, with D unclear. The CDR3 sequence is 16 residues long. The germline V gene encodes CDR1 WNHNN and CDR2 SYGVQD (reference sequence). Trimming took off 0 bases at V and 0 bases at J, with 9 bases between the two ends. The CDR3 here is CASSESRQVSGNTIYF. CDR3 DNA (partial): TGCGCCAGCAGTGAGTCGAGGCAGGTCTCTGGAAACACC.

This clone occurred many times. The read terminates 3 residues before the CDR3 end, so the remaining end is supplied by the germline J gene. V is TRBV30 and J is TRBJ1-1; 10 bases align to TRBD1. The trim removed 5 bases at V and 7 bases at J, leaving 1 base unmatched. The germline V gene has CDR1 GTSNPN and CDR2 SVGIG (reference sequence). This CDR3 spans 11 amino acids. The CDR3 DNA, read in part, is TGTGCCTGGGGACAGGGGGTTGAA. It translates to CAWGQGVE. The full-length CDR3 reads as CAWGQGVEAFF. Together with reference TRBV30 and TRBJ1-1, the CDR3 gives the full variable domain: SQTIHQWPATLVQPVGSPLSLECTVEGTSNPNLYWYRQAAGRGLQLLFYSVGIGQISSEVPQNLSASRPQDRQFILSSKKLLLSDSGFYLCAWGQGVEAFFGQGTRLTVV.

This clone was seen at least ten times. The CDR3 end lies 3 residues beyond the end of the read and is filled in from the germline J gene. The chain employs TRBV2 and TRBJ2-3, with D possibly TRBD1 on 6 matching bases. There are 10 residues in the CDR3. Trimming cost V 6 bases and J 8 bases, with 6 bases left between them. Germline CDR1 reads SNHLY; CDR2 reads FYNNEI. The CDR3 loop reads CASRGGTQYF. The DNA read from the CDR3 is TGTGCCAGCAGAGGGGGTACG. Based on the CDR3 plus reference TRBV2 and TRBJ2-3, the full variable domain is EPEVTQTPSHQVTQMGQEVILRCVPISNHLYFYWYRQILGQKVEFLVSFYNNEISEKSEIFDDQFSVERPDGSNFTLKIRSTKLEDSAMYFCASRGGTQYFGPGTRLTVL.

The sample holds many counts of this clone. The DNA ends 3 residues before the CDR3 does, and the rest of the CDR3 is filled in from the germline J gene. The gene calls are TRBV2 and TRBJ2-6, with a possible D match to TRBD2 (6 bases). The CDR3 has 17 residues. Germline V gives CDR1 SNHLY, CDR2 FYNNEI. V was clipped by 6 bases and J by 0 bases, with 15 bases between them. CDR3 sequence reads: CASSPGLTISGANVLTF. The covered CDR3 bases are TGTGCCAGCAGCCCGGGACTTACGATCTCTGGGGCCAACGTC.

This clone was detected many times. The read finishes 3 residues shy of the CDR3 end, and the germline J gene is used to complete it. The rearrangement joins TRBV6-8 to TRBJ1-4; the D is unclear. V lost 2 bases, J lost 3 bases, and 13 bases lay in between. There are 16 residues in the CDR3. Germline assignment: CDR1 MNHGY and CDR2 SAAAGT. CDR3 bases read: TGTGCCAGCAGTTACGGGCTGGAGGGTGCTAATGAAAAA. It encodes CASSYGLEGANEK. The whole CDR3 protein reads CASSYGLEGANEKLFF.

This clone was found many times. With the read ending 3 residues before the CDR3 end, the germline J gene is used to fill in that end. The chain combines TRBV6-2 or TRBV6-3 with TRBJ2-3; 7 nucleotides line up with TRBD1. The germline CDR1 and CDR2 sequences are MNHEY and SVGEGT. This CDR3 comprises 12 residues. CDR3 bases read: TGTGCCAGCAGTTACCGGGACAGCACG. Encoded protein: CASSYRDST. The full CDR3 sequence reads CASSYRDSTQYF.

In this sample, this clone turned up many times. CDR3: CSASRSPGQKETQYF. The part of the CDR3 DNA that was read is TGCAGTGCTAGTAGGTCTCCGGGACAGAAAGAGACC. V usage is TRBV20-1 and J usage is TRBJ2-5, with 7 positions matching TRBD1. The read is 3 residues too short to cover the CDR3 end, so that end is filled in from the germline J gene. Germline loops: CDR1 DFQATT, CDR2 SNEGSKA (reference sequence). The CDR3 runs 15 residues. The ends lost 3 bases at V and 3 bases at J; junction bases unmatched: 10.

This clone has ten or more counts. Coverage ceases 3 residues before the CDR3 finishes, and the germline J gene fills in the end. The V call is TRBV30, the J call TRBJ1-2; D call uncertain. Germline CDR1 is GTSNPN and CDR2 is SVGIG (reference sequence). V was shortened by 0 bases and J by 7 bases, with 18 bases between the two germline ends. The CDR3 is 15 amino acids. The CDR3 protein is CAWSVRRHQVGGYTF. The covered CDR3 bases are TGTGCCTGGAGTGTAAGGAGACACCAAGTGGGTGGC. Filled out from reference TRBV30 and TRBJ1-2, the complete variable domain reads SQTIHQWPATLVQPVGSPLSLECTVEGTSNPNLYWYRQAAGRGLQLLFYSVGIGQISSEVPQNLSASRPQDRQFILSSKKLLLSDSGFYLCAWSVRRHQVGGYTFGSGTRLTVV.

This clone has ten or more counts. The sequenced fragment ends 3 residues before the CDR3 boundary, so the rest is inferred from the germline J gene. The V and J genes are TRBV18 and TRBJ2-3; 13 nucleotides match TRBD2. Trimming cost V 4 bases and J 2 bases; bases outside gene matches: 9. The CDR3 has 18 residues. Germline assignment: CDR1 KGHSH and CDR2 LQKENI. The part of the CDR3 DNA that was read is TGTGCCAGCTCACTAAGAGGACTAGCGGGAGCCTCCACAGATACG. Its protein product is CASSLRGLAGASTDT. The CDR3 reads in full as CASSLRGLAGASTDTQYF.

CDR3 sequence reads: CASSLAGGPVNEQFF. The part of the CDR3 DNA that was read is TGTGCCAGTAGTCTGGCGGGAGGGCCGGTCAATGAG. V usage is TRBV19 and J usage is TRBJ2-1; 9 bases align to TRBD2. The read is 3 residues too short to cover the CDR3 end, so that end is filled in from the germline J gene. CDR3 size: 15 residues. Losses at the gene ends were 5 bases for V and 6 bases for J; bases not matched to a gene: 8. In germline, CDR1 is LNHDA, CDR2 SQIVND (reference sequence).

This clone was recorded many times. Sequencing ends 3 residues short of the CDR3 end; the germline J gene provides the rest. The chain carries TRBV5-1 and TRBJ2-7; 12 bases are a match to TRBD2. The CDR3 has 14 residues. Per the germline V gene, CDR1 is SGHRS and CDR2 is YFSETQ. Trimming took 4 bases from V and 2 from J; bases not matched to a gene: 1. CDR3 sequence: CASSASGGAYEQYF. The DNA read from the CDR3 is TGCGCCAGCAGCGCTAGCGGGGGGGCCTACGAG. The variable domain in full, completed from reference TRBV5-1 and TRBJ2-7, reads KAGVTQTPRYLIKTRGQQVTLSCSPISGHRSVSWYQQTPGQGLQFLFEYFSETQRNKGNFPGRFSGRQFSNSRSEMNVSTLELGDSALYLCASSASGGAYEQYFGPGTRLTVT.

This clone was detected a few times. The read falls 3 residues short of the CDR3 end, and the missing part is taken from the germline J gene. This rearrangement joins TRBV7-6 to TRBJ2-2; D might be TRBD1 (6 bases). This CDR3 has 16 amino acids. The V gene's germline CDR1 is SGHVS and CDR2 FNYEAQ. V dropped 1 base and J dropped 3 bases, with 12 bases sitting between them. CDR3 bases read: TGTGCCAGCAGCTTAGGGGCGCAGGGGTACACCGGGGAG. Amino acid sequence: CASSLGAQGYTGE. Given in full, the CDR3 is CASSLGAQGYTGELFF. The entire variable domain, with the rest obtained from reference TRBV7-6 and TRBJ2-2, is as follows: GAGVSQSPRYKVTKRGQDVALRCDPISGHVSLYWYRQALGQGPEFLTYFNYEAQQDKSGLPNDRFSAERPEGSISTLTIQRTEQRDSAMYRCASSLGAQGYTGELFFGEGSRLTVL.

This clone occurred many times. The CDR3 is cut off 3 residues early in the read; its end comes from the germline J gene. This rearrangement joins TRBV5-4 to TRBJ2-5, with D perhaps TRBD1 (6 bases). Germline lookup yields CDR1 SGHNT and CDR2 YYREEE (reference sequence). The CDR3 spans 15 residues. V lost 3 bases to trimming and J lost 7 bases, with 19 bases between them. The CDR3 reads CASSSGDGQERTQYF. The sequenced CDR3 bases are TGTGCCAGCAGCTCAGGGGACGGCCAAGAGCGGACC.

This clone was recorded at least ten times. The read is 3 residues too short to cover the CDR3 end, so that end is filled in from the germline J gene. This chain connects TRBV20-1 to TRBJ2-7; D is undetermined. Per the germline V gene, CDR1 is DFQATT and CDR2 is SNEGSKA (reference sequence). The CDR3 is made up of 14 amino acids. The germline V and J ends were trimmed by 4 bases and 0 bases, with 13 bases remaining between them. The DNA read from the CDR3 is TGCAGTGCTAACAAACAGCCCTTCTCCTACGAG. It specifies CSANKQPFSYE. The CDR3 in full is CSANKQPFSYEQYF.

At least ten counts were recorded for this clone. Sequencing ends 3 residues short of the CDR3 end; the germline J gene provides the rest. This chain joins TRBV7-9 and TRBJ2-7; a weak D match, TRBD2 (5 bases). V was shortened by 4 bases and J by 3 bases, with 10 bases between the two germline ends. The CDR3 length is 13 residues. Germline V gene sequence: CDR1 SEHNR, CDR2 FQNEAQ (reference sequence). Incomplete CDR3 DNA: TGTGCCAGCAGCTCGTCCCGGGGCTACGAG. Translating it yields CASSSSRGYE. The full CDR3 is CASSSSRGYEQYF.

This clone was seen at least ten times. The read gets to within 3 residues of the CDR3 end, and the germline J gene fills in the rest. The chain uses TRBV30 and TRBJ2-7; 9 bases agree with TRBD2. The CDR3 sequence is 13 residues long. Losses at the gene ends were 4 bases for V and 2 bases for J; bases not matched to a gene: 3. Germline CDR1 and CDR2: GTSNPN and SVGIG (reference sequence). CDR3 region: CAWTSGKTYEQYF. The CDR3 bases that were read are TGTGCCTGGACTAGCGGGAAGACCTACGAG.

This clone was seen at least ten times. Coverage ceases 3 residues before the CDR3 finishes, and the germline J gene fills in the end. The chain recombines TRBV30 with TRBJ2-3, with D tentatively TRBD2 (6 bases). The CDR3 runs 12 residues. Trimming shortened V by 2 bases and J by 6 bases, and 9 bases separated the two germline ends. Germline V gives CDR1 GTSNPN, CDR2 SVGIG (reference sequence). The CDR3 reads CAWSRSGDTQYF. The DNA read from the CDR3 is TGTGCCTGGAGTAGGAGCGGGGATACG.

This clone was seen many times. The CDR3 end lies 3 residues beyond the end of the read and is filled in from the germline J gene. The chain joins TRBV20-1 to TRBJ1-2; D gene unclear. Germline V gives CDR1 DFQATT, CDR2 SNEGSKA (reference sequence). The CDR3 has 15 amino acids. The CDR3 protein is CSALPSDLRRRGYTF. The sequenced CDR3 bases are TGCAGTGCCCTCCCATCAGACCTTAGGCGGCGAGGC.

This clone occurred many times. The CDR3 end lies 3 residues beyond the end of the read and is filled in from the germline J gene. The J gene is TRBJ1-4, the V gene TRBV10-1; D unclear. The CDR3 totals 14 residues. Trimming took 10 bases from V and 3 from J, leaving 15 bases between them. Looked up from germline, CDR1 is WNHNN and CDR2 is SYGVQD (reference sequence). The sequenced CDR3 bases are TGCGCCAAGGCGGTTAGGAGGCCTAATGAAAAA. Protein sequence: CAKAVRRPNEK. The whole CDR3 region reads CAKAVRRPNEKLFF.

Note on this clone: The CDR3 goes on 3 residues after the read ends, and that part is filled in from the germline J gene. The chain carries TRBV7-6 and TRBJ2-7, with D perhaps matching TRBD2 (5 bases). V shed 1 base and J shed 3 bases, with 13 bases lying between them. This CDR3 has 15 amino acids. Germline assignment: CDR1 SGHVS and CDR2 FNYEAQ. CDR3 loop: CASSLGRGLGYEQYF. CDR3 DNA (partial): TGTGCCAGCAGCTTAGGGCGTGGACTGGGCTACGAG.

This clone was recorded many times. The observed sequence ends 3 residues before the CDR3 terminus, with the missing tail filled in from the germline J gene. The V and J genes are TRBV20-1 and TRBJ2-2, with D perhaps matching TRBD2 (5 bases). This CDR3 has 16 residues. In germline, CDR1 is DFQATT, CDR2 SNEGSKA (reference sequence). The V and J ends lost 0 bases and 1 base respectively, with 12 bases between them. Partial CDR3 DNA: TGCAGTGCTAGAGATAGATCGGGGAGGAACACCGGGGAG. Its protein product is CSARDRSGRNTGE. The complete CDR3 sequence is CSARDRSGRNTGELFF.

This clone was counted many times. The read terminates 3 residues before the CDR3 end, so the remaining end is supplied by the germline J gene. The chain joins TRBV5-1 to TRBJ2-3; either TRBD1 or TRBD2 may fit D (6 bases each). The V gene's germline CDR1 is SGHRS and CDR2 YFSETQ. The CDR3 consists of 15 residues. The ends were cut back, 0 bases at V and 3 bases at J, with 11 bases in the middle. The CDR3 spells CASSLDQGRTDTQYF. The CDR3 bases that were read are TGCGCCAGCAGCTTGGACCAGGGGAGGACAGATACG.

This clone was seen many times. CDR3 in amino acids: CASSLRGGGPSYEQYF. CDR3 DNA (partial): TGTGCCAGCAGTTTACGAGGTGGAGGGCCTTCCTACGAG. This sequence joins TRBV28 and TRBJ2-7; possibly TRBD2 for D (6 bases). The missing CDR3 end, 3 residues past where the read stops, is filled in from the germline J gene. This CDR3 is built from 16 residues. From germline, CDR1 is MDHEN and CDR2 SYDVKM. V was pared by 2 bases and J by 1 base, with 15 bases between.

This clone appeared many times. The CDR3 is cut off 3 residues early in the read; its end comes from the germline J gene. The chain employs TRBV7-9 and TRBJ2-5; D gene unclear. CDR3 length: 13 residues. The ends were cut back, 2 bases at V and 0 bases at J, with 4 bases in the middle. CDR1 and CDR2 from the germline V gene are SEHNR and FQNEAQ (reference sequence). CDR3 sequence reads: CASSLINQETQYF. The part of the CDR3 DNA that was read is TGTGCCAGCAGCTTAATCAACCAAGAGACC.

This clone was counted at least ten times. The CDR3 is cut off 3 residues early in the read; its end comes from the germline J gene. This sequence joins TRBV5-1 and TRBJ1-1; D might be TRBD1 (6 bases). The CDR3 runs to 17 residues. The V end was cut by 0 bases, the J end by 1 base, with 16 bases between. From germline, CDR1 is SGHRS and CDR2 YFSETQ. The CDR3 bases that were read are TGCGCCAGCAGCTTGGCCGCTGAACAGGGAGGGAACACTGAA. This gives the protein CASSLAAEQGGNTE. The whole CDR3 sequence reads CASSLAAEQGGNTEAFF.